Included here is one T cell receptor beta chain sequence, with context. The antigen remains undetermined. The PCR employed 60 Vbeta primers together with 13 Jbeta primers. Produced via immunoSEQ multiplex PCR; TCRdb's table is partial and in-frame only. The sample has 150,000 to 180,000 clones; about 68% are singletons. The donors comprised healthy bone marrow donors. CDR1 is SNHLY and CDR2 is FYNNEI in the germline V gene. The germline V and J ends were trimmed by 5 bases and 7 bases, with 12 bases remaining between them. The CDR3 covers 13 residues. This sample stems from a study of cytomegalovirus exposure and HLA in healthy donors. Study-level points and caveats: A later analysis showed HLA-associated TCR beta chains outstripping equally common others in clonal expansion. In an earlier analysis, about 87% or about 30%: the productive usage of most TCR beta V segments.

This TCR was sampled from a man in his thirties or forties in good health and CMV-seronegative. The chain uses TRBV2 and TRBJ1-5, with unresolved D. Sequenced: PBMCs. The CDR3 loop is CASSYRRSQPQHF. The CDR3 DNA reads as TGTGCCAGCAGTTACAGAAGGTCCCAGCCCCAGCATTTT.